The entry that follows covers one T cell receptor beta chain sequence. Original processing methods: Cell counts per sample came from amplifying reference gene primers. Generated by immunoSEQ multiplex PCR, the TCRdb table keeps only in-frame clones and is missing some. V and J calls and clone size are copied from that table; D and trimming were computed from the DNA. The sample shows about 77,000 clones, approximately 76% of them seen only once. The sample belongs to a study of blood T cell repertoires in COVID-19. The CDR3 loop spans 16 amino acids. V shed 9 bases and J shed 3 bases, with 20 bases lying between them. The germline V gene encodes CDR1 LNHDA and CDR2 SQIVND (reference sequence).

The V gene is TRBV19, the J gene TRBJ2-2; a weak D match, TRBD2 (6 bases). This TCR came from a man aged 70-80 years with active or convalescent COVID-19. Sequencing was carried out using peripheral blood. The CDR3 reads CASRGGGTFYTGELFF. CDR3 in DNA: TGTGCCAGCCGCGGTGGGGGGACCTTCTACACCGGGGAGCTGTTTTTT. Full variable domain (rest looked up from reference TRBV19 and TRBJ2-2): DGGITQSPKYLFRKEGQNVTLSCEQNLNHDAMYWYRQDPGQGLRLIYYSQIVNDFQKGDIAEGYSVSREKKESFPLTVTSAQKNPTAFYLCASRGGGTFYTGELFFGEGSRLTVL.